This TCR beta chain was profiled in a study of OX40 agonist ivuxolimab in advanced cancers. This CDR3 is 12 amino acids long. Profiled with immunoSEQ multiplex PCR; TCRdb holds only in-frame clones, not every one. Of under 70,000 clones in the sample, 70% to 90% were seen once. V usage is TRBV23-1 and J usage is TRBJ2-5; D is uncertain. The J call may be incorrect, as the DNA end agrees better with TRBJ2-7. TRBV23-1 is an ORF for which the function is uncertain. The sequencing used CD4+ or CD8+ T cells sorted from blood, collected in a trial of the OX40 agonist ivuxolimab. This receptor was identified in an adult with an advanced solid tumor such as melanoma, head and neck, liver or kidney cancer. As DNA, the CDR3 is TGCGCCAGCAAGTCCAGCCCCTACGAGCAGTACTTC. Protein: CASKSSPYEQYF.